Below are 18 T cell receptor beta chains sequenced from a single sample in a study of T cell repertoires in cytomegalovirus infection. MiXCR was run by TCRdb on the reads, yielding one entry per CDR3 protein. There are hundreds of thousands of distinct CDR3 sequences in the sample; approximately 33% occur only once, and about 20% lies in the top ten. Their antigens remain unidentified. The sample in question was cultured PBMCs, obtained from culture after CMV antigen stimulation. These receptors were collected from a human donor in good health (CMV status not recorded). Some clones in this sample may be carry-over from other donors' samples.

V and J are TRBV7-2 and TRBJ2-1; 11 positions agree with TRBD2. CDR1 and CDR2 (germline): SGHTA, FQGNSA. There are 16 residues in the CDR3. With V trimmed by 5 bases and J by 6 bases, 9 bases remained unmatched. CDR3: CASSTSGLAGRNEQFF. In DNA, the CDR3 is TGTGCCAGCAGCACCAGCGGACTAGCGGGCCGCAATGAGCAGTTCTTC.

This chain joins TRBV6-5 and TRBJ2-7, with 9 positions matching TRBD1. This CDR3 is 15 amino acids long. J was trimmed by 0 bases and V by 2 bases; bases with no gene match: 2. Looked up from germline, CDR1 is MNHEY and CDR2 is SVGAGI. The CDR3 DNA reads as TGTGCCAGCAGTTACGGGACAGGGAGCTCCTACGAGCAGTACTTC. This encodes CASSYGTGSSYEQYF.

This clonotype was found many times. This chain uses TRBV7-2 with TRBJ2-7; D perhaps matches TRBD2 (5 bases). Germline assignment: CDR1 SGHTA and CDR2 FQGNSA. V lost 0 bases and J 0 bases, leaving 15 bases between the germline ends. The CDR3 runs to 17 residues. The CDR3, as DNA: TGTGCCAGCAGCTTAGCTGGTGTAGGGAGAAGCTCCTACGAGCAGTACTTC. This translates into CASSLAGVGRSSYEQYF.

The CDR3, as DNA: TGTGCCAGCAGTTACTCCACCTGGCAGGACAGGGATGACTATGGCTACACCTTC. This codes for CASSYSTWQDRDDYGYTF. This chain links TRBV6-8 with TRBJ1-2, with 8 bases lining up with TRBD1. Germline-derived CDR1 and CDR2 are MNHGY and SAAAGT. This CDR3 comprises 18 residues. Trimming cost V 0 bases and J 3 bases; bases outside gene matches: 12.

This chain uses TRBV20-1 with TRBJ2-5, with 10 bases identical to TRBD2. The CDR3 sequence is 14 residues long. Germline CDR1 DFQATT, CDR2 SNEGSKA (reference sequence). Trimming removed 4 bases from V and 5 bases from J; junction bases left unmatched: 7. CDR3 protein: CSAKERGGMETQYF. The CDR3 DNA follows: TGCAGTGCTAAGGAGCGGGGGGGGATGGAGACCCAGTACTTC.

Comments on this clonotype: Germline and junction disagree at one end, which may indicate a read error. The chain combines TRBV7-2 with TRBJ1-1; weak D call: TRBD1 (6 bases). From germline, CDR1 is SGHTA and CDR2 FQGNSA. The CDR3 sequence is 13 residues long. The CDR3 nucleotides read TGTGCCAGCAGCTTGGGAGGGGACACTGCAGCTTTCTTT. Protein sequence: CASSLGGDTAAFF.

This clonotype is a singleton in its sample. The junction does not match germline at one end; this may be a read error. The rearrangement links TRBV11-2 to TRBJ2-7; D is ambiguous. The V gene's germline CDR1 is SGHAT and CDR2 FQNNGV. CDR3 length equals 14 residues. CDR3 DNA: TGTGCCAACAGCTTAGCTGACATGGGCTACGAGCAGTACTTC. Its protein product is CANSLADMGYEQYF.

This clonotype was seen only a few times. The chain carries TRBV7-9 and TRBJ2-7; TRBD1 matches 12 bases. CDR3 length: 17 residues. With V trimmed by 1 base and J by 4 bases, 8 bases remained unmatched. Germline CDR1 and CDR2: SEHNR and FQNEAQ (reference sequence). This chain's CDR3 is CASSLGLRDRGPYEQYF. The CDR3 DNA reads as TGTGCCAGCAGCTTAGGACTCCGGGACAGGGGGCCGTACGAGCAGTACTTC.

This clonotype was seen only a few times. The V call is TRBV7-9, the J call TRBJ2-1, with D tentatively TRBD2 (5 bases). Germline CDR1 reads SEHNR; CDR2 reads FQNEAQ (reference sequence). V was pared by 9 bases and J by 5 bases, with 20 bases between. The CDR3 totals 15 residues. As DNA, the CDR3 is TGTGCCAGTCTTGGATCCGAGGGTCGGGACAATGAGCAGTTCTTC. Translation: CASLGSEGRDNEQFF.

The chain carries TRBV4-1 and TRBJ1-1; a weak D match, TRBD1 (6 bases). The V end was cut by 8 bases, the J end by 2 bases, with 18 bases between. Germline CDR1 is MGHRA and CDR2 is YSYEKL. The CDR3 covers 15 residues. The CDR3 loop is CASSQSLTGNTEAFF. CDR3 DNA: TGCGCCAGCTCCCAGAGTTTGACAGGCAACACTGAAGCTTTCTTT.

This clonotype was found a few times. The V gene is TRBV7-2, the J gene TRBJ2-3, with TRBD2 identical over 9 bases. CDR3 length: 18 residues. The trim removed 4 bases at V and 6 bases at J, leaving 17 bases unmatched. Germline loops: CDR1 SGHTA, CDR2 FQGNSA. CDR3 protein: CASSSLVSSGTGMDTQYF. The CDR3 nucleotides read TGTGCCAGCAGCTCCTTGGTCTCTAGCGGGACGGGCATGGATACGCAGTATTTT.

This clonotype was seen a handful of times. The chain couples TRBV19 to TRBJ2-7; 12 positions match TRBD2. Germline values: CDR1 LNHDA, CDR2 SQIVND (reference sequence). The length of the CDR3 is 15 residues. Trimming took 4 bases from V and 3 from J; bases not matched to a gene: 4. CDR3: CASSTTSGGYYEQYF. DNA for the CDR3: TGTGCCAGTAGTACGACTAGCGGGGGATACTACGAGCAGTACTTC. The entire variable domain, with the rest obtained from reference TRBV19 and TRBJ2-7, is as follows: DGGITQSPKYLFRKEGQNVTLSCEQNLNHDAMYWYRQDPGQGLRLIYYSQIVNDFQKGDIAEGYSVSREKKESFPLTVTSAQKNPTAFYLCASSTTSGGYYEQYFGPGTRLTVT.

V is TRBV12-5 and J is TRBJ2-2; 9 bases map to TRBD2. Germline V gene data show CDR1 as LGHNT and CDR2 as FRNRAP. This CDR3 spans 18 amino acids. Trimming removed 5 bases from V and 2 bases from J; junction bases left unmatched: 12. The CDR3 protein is CASGRGLGLADNTGELFF. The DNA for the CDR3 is TGTGCTAGTGGTCGCGGGCTGGGACTAGCTGATAACACCGGGGAGCTGTTTTTT.

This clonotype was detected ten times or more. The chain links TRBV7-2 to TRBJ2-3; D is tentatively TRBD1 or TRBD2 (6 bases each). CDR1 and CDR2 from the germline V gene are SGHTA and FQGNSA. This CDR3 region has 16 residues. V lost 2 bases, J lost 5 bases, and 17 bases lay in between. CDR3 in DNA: TGTGCCAGCAGCTTACAAGCGGCCAAGGGGGGAGATACGCAGTATTTT. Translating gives CASSLQAAKGGDTQYF. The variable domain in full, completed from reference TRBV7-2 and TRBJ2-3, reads GAGVSQSPSNKVTEKGKDVELRCDPISGHTALYWYRQSLGQGLEFLIYFQGNSAPDKSGLPSDRFSAERTGGSVSTLTIQRTQQEDSAVYLCASSLQAAKGGDTQYFGPGTRLTVL.

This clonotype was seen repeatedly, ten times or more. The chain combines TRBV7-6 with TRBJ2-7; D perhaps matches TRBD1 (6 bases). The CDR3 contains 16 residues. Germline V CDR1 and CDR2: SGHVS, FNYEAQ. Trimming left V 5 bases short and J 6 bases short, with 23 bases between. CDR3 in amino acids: CASSPSRGGPLGEQYF. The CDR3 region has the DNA TGTGCCAGCAGCCCAAGCCGTGGGGGCCCCCTGGGCGAGCAGTACTTC.

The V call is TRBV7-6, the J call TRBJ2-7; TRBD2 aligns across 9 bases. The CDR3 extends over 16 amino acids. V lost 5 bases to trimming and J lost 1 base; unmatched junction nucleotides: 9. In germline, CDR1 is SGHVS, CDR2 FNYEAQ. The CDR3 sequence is CASSLRPSGTSYEQYF. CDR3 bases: TGTGCCAGCAGCCTAAGACCTAGCGGGACGTCCTACGAGCAGTACTTC.

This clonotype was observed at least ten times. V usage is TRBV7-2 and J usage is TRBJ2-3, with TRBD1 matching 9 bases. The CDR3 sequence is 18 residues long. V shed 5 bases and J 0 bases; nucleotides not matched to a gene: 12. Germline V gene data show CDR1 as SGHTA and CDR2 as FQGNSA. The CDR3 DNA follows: TGTGCCAGCAGCCTTATCTTAACAGGGGGCGCTAGCACAGATACGCAGTATTTT. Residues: CASSLILTGGASTDTQYF. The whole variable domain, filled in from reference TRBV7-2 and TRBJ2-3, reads GAGVSQSPSNKVTEKGKDVELRCDPISGHTALYWYRQSLGQGLEFLIYFQGNSAPDKSGLPSDRFSAERTGGSVSTLTIQRTQQEDSAVYLCASSLILTGGASTDTQYFGPGTRLTVL.

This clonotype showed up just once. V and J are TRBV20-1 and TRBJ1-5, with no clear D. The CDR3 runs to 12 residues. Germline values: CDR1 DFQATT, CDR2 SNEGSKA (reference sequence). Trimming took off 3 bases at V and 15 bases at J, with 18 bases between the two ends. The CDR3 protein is CSASAPGPGPHF. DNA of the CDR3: TGCAGTGCTAGTGCTCCGGGCCCCGGCCCGCATTTT.